The 32 T cell receptor beta chains given below trace back to one sample, sequenced in a study of ipilimumab plus nivolumab after autologous stem cell transplantation. TCRdb's table, derived via immunoSEQ multiplex PCR, lists solely in-frame clones and lacks some. The profile shows fewer than 85,000 clones, 75% to 85% of them singletons. The material was PBMCs, obtained in a trial of ipilimumab plus nivolumab as post-transplant consolidation. These receptors all come from a male donor with diffuse large B-cell lymphoma.

The genes are TRBV7-2 and TRBJ2-5; D possibly corresponds to TRBD2 (6 bases). The V and J ends lost 3 bases and 0 bases respectively, with 8 bases between them. This CDR3 region has 14 residues. Per germline, CDR1 SGHTA and CDR2 FQGNSA. The CDR3 nucleotides are TGTGCCAGCAGCTTTCGGAGGGACCAAGAGACCCAGTACTTC. Its protein product is CASSFRRDQETQYF.

The chain carries TRBV7-6 and TRBJ1-2; D not certain. Deletions cut 0 bases from V and 6 bases from J, with 14 bases between. The germline CDR1 and CDR2 sequences are SGHVS and FNYEAQ. This CDR3 has 15 amino acids. This CDR3 reads CASSLAPGNLNGYTF. The CDR3, as DNA: TGTGCCAGCAGCTTAGCCCCAGGAAATCTTAATGGCTACACCTTC. The full variable domain, completed using reference TRBV7-6 and TRBJ1-2, is GAGVSQSPRYKVTKRGQDVALRCDPISGHVSLYWYRQALGQGPEFLTYFNYEAQQDKSGLPNDRFSAERPEGSISTLTIQRTEQRDSAMYRCASSLAPGNLNGYTFGSGTRLTVV.

V is TRBV5-6 and J is TRBJ2-7; 12 nucleotides align to TRBD2. Germline trimming cut 0 bases from V and 7 bases from J; bases unmatched to any gene: 11. The CDR3 has 17 residues. Germline V gene lookup returns CDR1 SGHDT and CDR2 YYEEEE. The CDR3 reads CASSLAKTSGGLLEQYF. CDR3 coding DNA: TGTGCCAGCAGCTTGGCCAAGACTAGCGGGGGACTACTGGAGCAGTACTTC.

This chain uses TRBV6-1 with TRBJ1-2; TRBD1 agrees at 9 bases. V was pared by 6 bases and J by 6 bases, with 11 bases of the junction left unmatched. Germline V CDR1 and CDR2: MNHNS, SASEGT. This CDR3 contains 15 residues. The CDR3: CASSDPTGGRNGYTF. DNA for the CDR3: TGTGCCAGCAGCGACCCTACAGGGGGCAGGAATGGCTACACCTTC.

This chain uses TRBV6-1 with TRBJ1-1; no reliable D call. The CDR3 length is 15 residues. V lost 0 bases and J lost 1, with 9 bases in between. CDR1 is MNHNS, CDR2 SASEGT, per germline. CDR3 protein: CASSEASIANTEAFF. The CDR3 DNA is TGTGCCAGCAGTGAAGCCTCCATTGCGAACACTGAAGCTTTCTTT.

This chain connects TRBV14 to TRBJ1-5; D gene unclear. The germline CDR1 and CDR2 sequences are SGHDN and FVKESK. The V gene lost 4 bases and the J gene lost 9 bases, with 13 bases spanning the gap. This CDR3 contains 13 residues. CDR3 DNA sequence: TGTGCCAGCAGCCCTGGACCAAACGGGCCCCAGCATTTT. Protein sequence: CASSPGPNGPQHF.

This clone was found a few times. The J gene is TRBJ2-7, the V gene TRBV11-2; D unresolved. The CDR3 loop spans 13 amino acids. Germline V lookup: CDR1 SGHAT, CDR2 FQNNGV. The V end lost 6 bases, the J end lost 0 bases, and 9 bases lay between the germline ends. CDR3 loop: CASRDSRSYEQYF. Written as DNA, the CDR3 is TGTGCCAGCAGGGATTCGCGCTCCTACGAGCAGTACTTC.

V is TRBV4-3 and J is TRBJ2-5, with 7 nucleotides matching TRBD1. V gave up 4 bases and J gave up 1 base; unmatched junction bases: 9. Germline V gives CDR1 LGHNA, CDR2 YSLEER. The CDR3 is 16 amino acids. The CDR3 reads CASSPHPGTVQETQYF. CDR3 in DNA: TGCGCCAGCAGCCCCCACCCCGGGACAGTCCAAGAGACCCAGTACTTC.

The chain carries TRBV10-1 and TRBJ2-3; D remains ambiguous. The CDR3 runs 13 residues. Trimming left V 6 bases short and J 3 bases short, with 10 bases between. Germline V lookup: CDR1 WNHNN, CDR2 SYGVQD (reference sequence). The CDR3 coding sequence is TGCGCCAGCAGCACCGCAGGAACAGATACGCAGTATTTT. Its translation is CASSTAGTDTQYF.

The chain recombines TRBV23-1 with TRBJ1-5; the match to TRBD1 covers 7 bases. TRBV23-1 is an open reading frame, and its role is uncertain. The CDR3 runs 14 residues. Trimming cost V 2 bases and J 9 bases; bases outside gene matches: 7. CDR3 in DNA: TGCGCCAGCAGTCAAGGGACAGCCGGGGGGCCCCAGCATTTT. Protein product: CASSQGTAGGPQHF.

The V gene is TRBV7-8, the J gene TRBJ2-3; 7 bases are shared with TRBD1. The J segment lost 2 bases and the V segment lost 5 bases, leaving 10 bases of the junction unmatched. Germline CDR1 is SGHVS and CDR2 is FQNEAQ. This CDR3 is 16 amino acids long. Here the CDR3 DNA reads TGTGCCAGCAGCGTCCGACAGGGTTCCTCCACAGATACGCAGTATTTT. Translated, it gives CASSVRQGSSTDTQYF.

J is TRBJ1-1 and V is TRBV18; 10 bases are a match to TRBD1. Germline lookup yields CDR1 KGHSH and CDR2 LQKENI. Trimming took 2 bases from V and 5 from J; bases not matched to a gene: 8. The CDR3 is 16 residues long. The chain's CDR3 is CASSPSQTGGRTEAFF. In nucleotides, the CDR3 is TGTGCCAGCTCACCATCTCAGACAGGGGGCAGGACTGAAGCTTTCTTT.

The chain is built from TRBV18 and TRBJ2-7; TRBD2 might be the D (5 bases). CDR1 KGHSH and CDR2 LQKENI come from the germline V gene. Trimming took off 4 bases at V and 6 bases at J, with 16 bases between the two ends. The CDR3 contains 14 residues. CDR3 sequence: CASSLEGVVAEQYF. The DNA of the CDR3 is TGTGCCAGCTCACTCGAGGGTGTCGTTGCCGAGCAGTACTTC. Full variable domain (missing parts from reference TRBV18 and TRBJ2-7): NAGVMQNPRHLVRRRGQEARLRCSPMKGHSHVYWYRQLPEEGLKFMVYLQKENIIDESGMPKERFSAEFPKEGPSILRIQQVVRGDSAAYFCASSLEGVVAEQYFGPGTRLTVT.

This clone has only one observation. The chain recombines TRBV2 with TRBJ2-6; tentative D call: TRBD1 (6 bases). The CDR3 loop spans 13 amino acids. CDR1 and CDR2 (germline): SNHLY, FYNNEI. V was clipped by 9 bases and J by 4 bases, with 10 bases between them. The CDR3 reads CASTGSGANVLTF. Written as DNA, the CDR3 is TGTGCCAGTACAGGGAGCGGGGCCAACGTCCTGACTTTC.

The chain is built from TRBV15 and TRBJ2-3; tentatively, D is TRBD1 (5 bases). CDR1 is LNHNV, CDR2 YYDKDF, per germline (reference sequence). The CDR3 is 18 residues long. The V end lost 1 base, the J end lost 6 bases, and 23 bases lay between the germline ends. The CDR3 loop is CATSRVGAWSETSDTQYF. Here the CDR3 DNA reads TGTGCCACCAGCAGAGTTGGGGCCTGGAGTGAGACCTCGGATACGCAGTATTTT.

The chain is built from TRBV2 and TRBJ1-2; a possible D gene is TRBD1 (5 bases). The V end was cut by 9 bases, the J end by 5 bases, with 10 bases between. The CDR3 extends over 11 amino acids. Germline values: CDR1 SNHLY, CDR2 FYNNEI. The CDR3 loop is CASGGGYGYTF. CDR3 DNA sequence: TGTGCCAGTGGGGGGGGTTATGGCTACACCTTC.

V gene TRBV19 combines with J gene TRBJ2-3, with 7 bases identical to TRBD1. The length of the CDR3 is 14 residues. Trimming at V came to 4 bases and at J to 4 bases, leaving 5 bases not matched to a gene. Germline assignment: CDR1 LNHDA and CDR2 SQIVND (reference sequence). CDR3 sequence: CASSNRQGADTQYF. The CDR3 DNA sequence: TGTGCCAGTAGTAACAGACAGGGAGCAGATACGCAGTATTTT.

This clone turned up a few times. The rearrangement links TRBV30 to TRBJ1-1, with 7 bases that match TRBD1. Trimming removed 4 bases from V and 3 bases from J; junction bases left unmatched: 2. This CDR3 contains 12 residues. Germline V lookup: CDR1 GTSNPN, CDR2 SVGIG (reference sequence). In DNA form, the CDR3 reads TGTGCCTGGACTGGACAGGACACTGAAGCTTTCTTT. Its translation is CAWTGQDTEAFF.

The chain joins TRBV7-2 to TRBJ2-2; possibly TRBD2 for D (5 bases). Germline CDR1 reads SGHTA; CDR2 reads FQGNSA. Trimming stripped 2 bases from V and 8 bases from J, with 15 bases between. This CDR3 is built from 15 residues. CDR3 bases: TGTGCCAGCAGCTTAAGCGGTCCCTCTATTGGGGAGCTGTTTTTT. Amino acid sequence: CASSLSGPSIGELFF.

The V and J genes are TRBV19 and TRBJ2-3; either TRBD1 or TRBD2 may supply D (6 bases each). This CDR3 contains 15 residues. Between the trimmed V and J ends, which lost 6 bases and 2 bases, there was a span of 15 bases. The germline CDR1 and CDR2 sequences are LNHDA and SQIVND (reference sequence). This CDR3 is CASSRPGASTDTQYF. CDR3 coding DNA: TGTGCCAGTAGCAGGCCGGGGGCCTCCACAGATACGCAGTATTTT.

V is TRBV4-1 and J is TRBJ1-2; D may be TRBD1 (6 bases). The V end was cut by 0 bases, the J end by 7 bases, with 15 bases between. The CDR3 is made up of 15 amino acids. Germline CDR1 is MGHRA and CDR2 is YSYEKL. CDR3 bases: TGCGCCAGCAGCCAAGAACGGGGGCCCGGGGTTGGCTACACCTTC. Its protein is CASSQERGPGVGYTF.

In its sample, this clone was seen once. The chain couples TRBV7-2 to TRBJ2-7; D is unclear. The germline CDR1 and CDR2 sequences are SGHTA and FQGNSA. This CDR3 is built from 13 residues. Trimming stripped 5 bases from V and 5 bases from J, with 13 bases between. CDR3 region: CASSPALPHEQYF. In DNA form, the CDR3 reads TGTGCCAGCAGCCCCGCCCTCCCCCACGAGCAGTACTTC.

The genes are TRBV2 and TRBJ1-2; 8 positions match TRBD1. The CDR3 runs to 16 residues. V was clipped by 1 base and J by 2 bases; unmatched bases: 6. CDR1 SNHLY and CDR2 FYNNEI come from the germline V gene. The CDR3, as DNA: TGTGCCAGCAGTGAAGGGCAGGGGGCGCACAACTATGGCTACACCTTC. It is translated as CASSEGQGAHNYGYTF.

In its sample, this clone was seen once. The gene calls are TRBV5-6 and TRBJ1-4; 9 nucleotides align to TRBD1. In germline, CDR1 is SGHDT, CDR2 YYEEEE. The length of the CDR3 is 12 residues. Trimming took 4 bases from V and 16 from J; bases not matched to a gene: 8. The CDR3 region is CASSGSTGGAFF. The CDR3 nucleotides read TGTGCCAGCAGCGGATCTACAGGGGGCGCGTTTTTT.

Points on this clone: In this CDR3 the conserved last residue, phenylalanine or tryptophan, is missing, so a read error is likely. The chain links TRBV4-1 to TRBJ1-5, with D maybe TRBD1 (6 bases). The germline CDR1 and CDR2 sequences are MGHRA and YSYEKL. This CDR3 is 16 amino acids long. V dropped 0 bases and J dropped 2 bases, with 11 bases sitting between them. In DNA, the CDR3 is TGCGCCAGCAGCCAAGACGGTCCAGGGGGCAATCAGCCCCAGCATCTT. The encoded protein is CASSQDGPGGNQPQHL.

The V and J genes are TRBV9 and TRBJ1-2, with unresolved D. CDR3 length: 14 amino acids. Trimming removed 0 bases at V and 1 base at J, with 7 bases between. Per germline, CDR1 SGDLS and CDR2 YYNGEE. For the CDR3, the DNA is TGTGCCAGCAGCGTAGATCTCAGTAACTATGGCTACACCTTC. Translation: CASSVDLSNYGYTF.

The chain is built from TRBV7-2 and TRBJ2-5, with TRBD2 identical over 8 bases. With 5 bases clipped from V and 5 bases from J, the junction kept 7 bases outside the gene matches. Per germline, CDR1 SGHTA and CDR2 FQGNSA. The CDR3 is 14 residues long. CDR3 sequence (DNA): TGTGCCAGCAGCCCACGGACTAGCTCGGAGACCCAGTACTTC. Translated, it gives CASSPRTSSETQYF.

The chain has TRBV2 and TRBJ1-2; 7 bases match TRBD1. CDR1 SNHLY and CDR2 FYNNEI come from the germline V gene. Trimming removed 7 bases from V and 4 bases from J; junction bases left unmatched: 9. This CDR3 contains 14 residues. The CDR3 sequence: CASTWDSETYGYTF. The CDR3 DNA reads as TGTGCCAGCACCTGGGACAGCGAGACCTATGGCTACACCTTC.

The J gene is TRBJ2-3, the V gene TRBV7-3, with D tentatively TRBD1 or TRBD2 (5 bases each). Trimming pared 0 bases from V and 2 bases from J, leaving 9 bases between. This CDR3 comprises 15 residues. Germline values: CDR1 SGHTA, CDR2 FQGTGA. The CDR3 nucleotides are TGTGCCAGCAGCTTAACGGGGGTAAACACAGATACGCAGTATTTT. This sequence encodes CASSLTGVNTDTQYF.

The chain employs TRBV11-2 and TRBJ2-2; 9 positions match TRBD1. Per germline, CDR1 SGHAT and CDR2 FQNNGV. This CDR3 is built from 15 residues. V gave up 1 base and J gave up 4 bases; unmatched junction bases: 1. The CDR3 region is CASSLGDRATGELFF. In nucleotides, the CDR3 is TGTGCCAGCAGCTTAGGGGACAGGGCCACCGGGGAGCTGTTTTTT. The full variable domain, rest sourced from reference TRBV11-2 and TRBJ2-2, is EAGVAQSPRYKIIEKRQSVAFWCNPISGHATLYWYQQILGQGPKLLIQFQNNGVVDDSQLPKDRFSAERLKGVDSTLKIQPAKLEDSAVYLCASSLGDRATGELFFGEGSRLTVL.

About this clone itself: The same CDR3 also results from other DNA sequences found in this sample. The chain joins TRBV6-4 to TRBJ1-2, with 8 bases aligning to TRBD1. Germline CDR1 MRHNA, CDR2 SNTAGT. The trim removed 5 bases at V and 1 base at J, leaving 3 bases unmatched. This CDR3 has 14 amino acids. Written as DNA, the CDR3 is TGTGCCAGCAGTCCAGGGGGCATTAACTATGGCTACACCTTC. Its protein is CASSPGGINYGYTF.

The genes are TRBV7-8 and TRBJ1-1; 9 bases are shared with TRBD1. V was clipped by 0 bases and J by 4 bases; unmatched bases: 9. Per germline, CDR1 SGHVS and CDR2 FQNEAQ. The CDR3 is 17 residues long. In DNA, the CDR3 is TGTGCCAGCAGCTTAGCGCAGGGACAGGGCTTGAGCACTGAAGCTTTCTTT. It translates to CASSLAQGQGLSTEAFF.